The 21 T cell receptor beta chains reported below all come from one sample, sequenced in a study of CD8 T cells in Susac syndrome. Random hexamers were used to reverse transcribe the RNA input (roughly 0.5 to 1 ug). TCRdb re-called the immunoSEQ multiplex PCR reads with MiXCR, one entry per CDR3 protein. The sample yields approximately 110,000 distinct CDR3 sequences, 90% to 95% seen once. Input material: CD4+ T cells from PBMCs. The receptor source for this set is a human donor in good health.

V is TRBV5-4 and J is TRBJ2-1; 10 nucleotides align to TRBD2. The germline CDR1 and CDR2 sequences are SGHNT and YYREEE (reference sequence). Trimming cost V 6 bases and J 10 bases; bases outside gene matches: 22. The CDR3 has 18 amino acids. CDR3 DNA sequence: TGTGCCAGCACGCTTACATCCCTAGCGGGAGTTTCGTTTGAGGAGCAGTTCTTC. Its translation: CASTLTSLAGVSFEEQFF.

This sequence joins TRBV11-2 and TRBJ1-1; D gene unclear. The germline CDR1 and CDR2 sequences are SGHAT and FQNNGV. The CDR3 extends over 11 amino acids. The germline V and J ends were trimmed by 6 bases and 7 bases, with 9 bases remaining between them. CDR3 sequence: CASSPLSEAFF. CDR3 nucleotides: TGTGCCAGCAGTCCCCTGAGTGAAGCTTTCTTT.

The V gene is TRBV20-1, the J gene TRBJ2-3, with TRBD2 matching over 11 bases. Germline V lookup: CDR1 DFQATT, CDR2 SNEGSKA (reference sequence). Germline trimming cut 5 bases from V and 2 bases from J; bases unmatched to any gene: 6. The CDR3 extends over 15 amino acids. The CDR3 spells CSAPLAGGITDTQYF. The CDR3 bases are TGCAGTGCTCCTCTAGCGGGAGGAATCACAGATACGCAGTATTTT.

The genes are TRBV14 and TRBJ2-1, with TRBD1 matching 8 bases. The germline V gene encodes CDR1 SGHDN and CDR2 FVKESK. The length of the CDR3 is 16 residues. V shed 2 bases, J shed 5 bases, and the junction held 8 bases outside the gene matches. CDR3 sequence: CASSQFGRGRDNEQFF. The CDR3 nucleotides are TGTGCCAGCAGCCAATTTGGCAGGGGGCGTGACAATGAGCAGTTCTTC.

The chain is built from TRBV20-1 and TRBJ1-2; D may be TRBD1 (5 bases). CDR1 DFQATT and CDR2 SNEGSKA come from the germline V gene (reference sequence). The CDR3 runs 13 residues. V lost 1 base and J 8 bases, leaving 14 bases between the germline ends. The CDR3, as DNA: TGCAGTGCTAGAGCCCGGGGGAGGCAAGGCTACACCTTC. Translated, it gives CSARARGRQGYTF.

The V gene is TRBV7-2, the J gene TRBJ2-7; D gene ambiguous. The germline V gene has CDR1 SGHTA and CDR2 FQGNSA. The V end was cut by 1 base, the J end by 7 bases, with 20 bases between. The CDR3 is made up of 16 amino acids. The CDR3, as DNA: TGTGCCAGCAGCTTAGTCCGTTCTGGGTTACGGAATGAGCAGTACTTC. This translates into CASSLVRSGLRNEQYF.

This chain uses TRBV6-5 with TRBJ1-1; D is ambiguous. The CDR3 extends over 13 amino acids. V lost 5 bases to trimming and J lost 1 base, with 8 bases between them. Germline V CDR1 and CDR2: MNHEY, SVGAGI. The CDR3 here is CASSPWGNTEAFF. CDR3 DNA: TGTGCCAGCAGTCCCTGGGGGAACACTGAAGCTTTCTTT.

The chain combines TRBV30 with TRBJ2-2; D is undetermined. Germline lookup yields CDR1 GTSNPN and CDR2 SVGIG (reference sequence). The germline V and J ends were trimmed by 2 bases and 4 bases, with 8 bases remaining between them. This CDR3 has 13 residues. The CDR3 DNA is TGTGCCTGGAGTATTCGGTTCACCGGGGAGCTGTTTTTT. Protein sequence: CAWSIRFTGELFF.

V is TRBV29-1 and J is TRBJ2-3, with 8 bases that match TRBD1. Germline V gives CDR1 SQVTM, CDR2 ANQGSEA. The CDR3 covers 13 residues. Trimming removed 7 bases from V and 6 bases from J; junction bases left unmatched: 9. CDR3 bases: TGCAGCGGAGTTACAGGGGGGAAGGATACGCAGTATTTT. It specifies CSGVTGGKDTQYF.

The V gene is TRBV18, the J gene TRBJ2-1; 8 bases line up with TRBD1. CDR1 is KGHSH, CDR2 LQKENI, per germline. J lost 5 bases, V lost 3 bases, and 6 bases had no gene match. The CDR3 totals 15 residues. The CDR3 sequence: CASSPPGQENNEQFF. As DNA, the CDR3 is TGTGCCAGCTCACCGCCGGGACAGGAAAACAATGAGCAGTTCTTC.

V and J are TRBV20-1 and TRBJ2-7; D gene ambiguous. Germline V gene sequence: CDR1 DFQATT, CDR2 SNEGSKA (reference sequence). Trimming took 0 bases from V and 2 from J, leaving 8 bases between them. CDR3 size: 13 residues. The CDR3: CSARDHTAYEQYF. The CDR3 nucleotides are TGCAGTGCTAGAGATCATACAGCCTACGAGCAGTACTTC.

This clonotype has a single count. The CDR3 reads CASSLNRVNEQFF. Here the CDR3 DNA reads TGTGCCAGCAGCTTAAACAGGGTCAATGAGCAGTTCTTC. The chain joins TRBV7-8 to TRBJ2-1, with a possible D match to TRBD1 (6 bases). Looked up from germline, CDR1 is SGHVS and CDR2 is FQNEAQ. CDR3 length: 13 residues. With 2 bases removed from V and 6 bases from J, the gap between germline ends came to 8 bases.

V usage is TRBV29-1 and J usage is TRBJ1-1; D gene unclear. Germline V CDR1 and CDR2: SQVTM, ANQGSEA. The CDR3 length is 11 residues. The V and J ends lost 7 bases and 2 bases respectively, with 8 bases between them. The CDR3 region is CSGGSNTEAFF. Written as DNA, the CDR3 is TGCAGCGGTGGGAGCAACACTGAAGCTTTCTTT. Full variable domain (missing parts from reference TRBV29-1 and TRBJ1-1): SAVISQKPSRDICQRGTSLTIQCQVDSQVTMMFWYRQQPGQSLTLIATANQGSEATYESGFVIDKFPISRPNLTFSTLTVSNMSPEDSSIYLCSGGSNTEAFFGQGTRLTVV.

The chain recombines TRBV3-1 with TRBJ2-1, with D perhaps matching TRBD1 or TRBD2 (5 bases each). V dropped 8 bases and J dropped 3 bases, with 11 bases sitting between them. Per germline, CDR1 LGHDT and CDR2 YNNKEL (reference sequence). The CDR3 is 13 residues long. The CDR3 spells CASRDGFYNEQFF. Written as DNA, the CDR3 is TGTGCCAGCCGGGACGGCTTCTACAATGAGCAGTTCTTC.

The chain combines TRBV27 with TRBJ1-2, with TRBD1 matching 7 bases. The CDR3 has 12 residues. Germline V CDR1 and CDR2: MNHEY, SMNVEV (reference sequence). The trim removed 8 bases at V and 3 bases at J, leaving 3 bases unmatched. CDR3 loop: CASRTGYYGYTF. CDR3 sequence (DNA): TGTGCCAGCCGGACAGGTTACTATGGCTACACCTTC.

The J gene is TRBJ1-4, the V gene TRBV7-9; the D is unclear. V was cut by 1 base and J by 4 bases, with 10 bases left in between. The CDR3 loop spans 15 amino acids. CDR1 is SEHNR and CDR2 is FQNEAQ in the germline V gene (reference sequence). CDR3 in DNA: TGTGCCAGCAGCTTAGATGGGCGGAGTAATGAAAAACTGTTTTTT. This translates into CASSLDGRSNEKLFF.

The rearrangement uses TRBV28 and TRBJ1-6, with D possibly TRBD1 on 6 matching bases. This CDR3 is 15 amino acids long. V lost 6 bases, J lost 7 bases, and 16 bases lay in between. Germline CDR1 reads MDHEN; CDR2 reads SYDVKM. CDR3 coding DNA: TGTGCCAGCAGGTCCATGGGGGGGCTCAATTCACCCCTCCACTTT. Protein sequence: CASRSMGGLNSPLHF.

J is TRBJ1-1 and V is TRBV4-3, with TRBD1 identical over 11 bases. J gave up 4 bases and V 2 bases, and 6 bases lay outside the gene matches. The V gene's germline CDR1 is LGHNA and CDR2 YSLEER. The CDR3 extends over 16 amino acids. CDR3 sequence: CASSQYTGTGGTEAFF. DNA for the CDR3: TGCGCCAGCAGCCAATATACCGGGACAGGGGGCACTGAAGCTTTCTTT.

The chain joins TRBV7-2 to TRBJ2-2, with 10 nucleotides matching TRBD1. This CDR3 has 17 residues. The germline CDR1 and CDR2 sequences are SGHTA and FQGNSA. Losses at the gene ends were 1 base for V and 9 bases for J; bases not matched to a gene: 11. CDR3: CASSLGGTGASMRELFF. CDR3 nucleotides: TGTGCCAGCAGCTTAGGAGGGACAGGGGCTAGCATGAGGGAGCTGTTTTTT.

This clonotype was observed a single time. V gene TRBV11-2 combines with J gene TRBJ2-1; D unclear. V lost 1 base and J 2 bases, leaving 12 bases between the germline ends. From germline, CDR1 is SGHAT and CDR2 FQNNGV. The CDR3 spans 16 residues. The CDR3 bases are TGTGCCAGCAGCTTAGTAGGGTCTTATACCTACAATGAGCAGTTCTTC. It yields the protein CASSLVGSYTYNEQFF.

The rearrangement joins TRBV7-2 to TRBJ2-3; 9 bases align to TRBD2. CDR3 length equals 19 residues. In germline, CDR1 is SGHTA, CDR2 FQGNSA. The V segment lost 2 bases and the J segment 5 bases; nucleotides outside the gene matches: 17. The DNA of the CDR3 is TGTGCCAGCAGCTTACTGCGGACAGGCGGGAGGGCTTTTAGAGATACGCAGTATTTT. The encoded protein is CASSLLRTGGRAFRDTQYF. The complete variable domain, with remaining parts taken from reference TRBV7-2 and TRBJ2-3, reads GAGVSQSPSNKVTEKGKDVELRCDPISGHTALYWYRQSLGQGLEFLIYFQGNSAPDKSGLPSDRFSAERTGGSVSTLTIQRTQQEDSAVYLCASSLLRTGGRAFRDTQYFGPGTRLTVL.